The 9 T cell receptor beta chains reported below all come from one sample, sequenced in a study of shared clonotypes between healthy human individuals. Clones were sequenced by immunoSEQ multiplex PCR, and TCRdb holds only the in-frame ones, with some missing. The repertoire holds fewer than 600,000 clones, with around 81% as singletons. Sequencing was done on a sample of PBMCs. The receptors here all came from a woman aged 40 to 55 in good health. Some clones in this sample may be carry-over from other donors' samples.

On this clone: No conserved phenylalanine or tryptophan ends this CDR3, so it is likely a read error. This chain links TRBV5-1 with TRBJ1-5; D is uncertain. V lost 0 bases and J 0 bases, leaving 7 bases between the germline ends. The CDR3 is made up of 15 amino acids. Germline assignment: CDR1 SGHRS and CDR2 YFSETQ. The CDR3: CASSLDGDSNQPQHL. CDR3 coding DNA: TGCGCCAGCAGCTTGGATGGGGATAGCAATCAGCCCCAGCATCTT.

The chain links TRBV28 to TRBJ2-7, with D unclear. This CDR3 is 15 amino acids long. The ends were cut back, 2 bases at V and 2 bases at J, with 13 bases in the middle. Germline assignment: CDR1 MDHEN and CDR2 SYDVKM. The CDR3 loop is CASSLGHNFPYEQYF. The CDR3 DNA sequence: TGTGCCAGCAGTTTAGGTCACAATTTTCCCTACGAGCAGTACTTC.

The chain has TRBV19 and TRBJ1-5; possibly TRBD1 for D (5 bases). The CDR3 consists of 14 residues. Germline loops: CDR1 LNHDA, CDR2 SQIVND (reference sequence). V dropped 7 bases and J dropped 3 bases, with 13 bases sitting between them. This chain's CDR3 is CASTPRGFNQPQHF. The CDR3 DNA reads TGTGCCAGTACCCCCCGGGGCTTCAATCAGCCCCAGCATTTT. Variable domain in full (rest from reference TRBV19 and TRBJ1-5): DGGITQSPKYLFRKEGQNVTLSCEQNLNHDAMYWYRQDPGQGLRLIYYSQIVNDFQKGDIAEGYSVSREKKESFPLTVTSAQKNPTAFYLCASTPRGFNQPQHFGDGTRLSIL.

This rearrangement joins TRBV10-2 to TRBJ2-7; D ambiguous. The CDR3 consists of 15 residues. CDR1 is WSHSY and CDR2 is SAAADI in the germline V gene. V lost 2 bases, J lost 1 base, and 12 bases lay in between. CDR3 in DNA: TGCGCCAGCAGTGAGCCAGGCACCCCTTCCTACGAGCAGTACTTC. It encodes CASSEPGTPSYEQYF.

This clone was recorded a few times. Different DNA sequences within this sample yield the same CDR3. The chain joins TRBV19 to TRBJ1-5, with unresolved D. CDR1 and CDR2 (germline): LNHDA, SQIVND (reference sequence). V was shortened by 2 bases and J by 2 bases, with 1 base between the two germline ends. This CDR3 is 12 amino acids long. CDR3 region: CASSIRNQPQHF. The CDR3 DNA follows: TGTGCCAGTAGTATACGCAATCAGCCCCAGCATTTT.

This chain connects TRBV30 to TRBJ1-3; perhaps TRBD1 as D (6 bases). The CDR3 is 13 residues long. The ends were cut back, 4 bases at V and 0 bases at J, with 7 bases in the middle. Germline loops: CDR1 GTSNPN, CDR2 SVGIG (reference sequence). The DNA of the CDR3 is TGTGCCTGGAACAGGGACTCTGGAAACACCATATATTTT. It yields the protein CAWNRDSGNTIYF.

This clone was found a few times. The chain has TRBV27 and TRBJ1-4, with D unresolved. Germline CDR1 reads MNHEY; CDR2 reads SMNVEV (reference sequence). The CDR3 is 16 amino acids. The V end was cut by 2 bases, the J end by 0 bases, with 10 bases between. Here the CDR3 reads CASSLMGGTTNEKLFF. CDR3 in DNA: TGTGCCAGCAGTTTAATGGGCGGGACAACTAATGAAAAACTGTTTTTT.

The rearrangement links TRBV11-2 to TRBJ2-5; D uncertain. Looked up from germline, CDR1 is SGHAT and CDR2 is FQNNGV. The V end lost 6 bases, the J end lost 2 bases, and 16 bases lay between the germline ends. This CDR3 region has 15 residues. Here the CDR3 reads CASSSNPGTQETQYF. The CDR3 nucleotides read TGTGCCAGCAGTTCTAATCCGGGTACTCAAGAGACCCAGTACTTC. The variable domain in full, completed from reference TRBV11-2 and TRBJ2-5, reads EAGVAQSPRYKIIEKRQSVAFWCNPISGHATLYWYQQILGQGPKLLIQFQNNGVVDDSQLPKDRFSAERLKGVDSTLKIQPAKLEDSAVYLCASSSNPGTQETQYFGPGTRLLVL.

This chain joins TRBV29-1 and TRBJ2-1; 9 nucleotides match TRBD1. V trimming: 3 bases; J trimming: 6 bases; junction bases outside the gene matches: 6. The germline gives CDR1 SQVTM, CDR2 ANQGSEA. CDR3 length: 14 residues. The CDR3 DNA is TGCAGCGTTGAGGTGGGACAGGGAATCAATGAGCAGTTCTTC. This gives the protein CSVEVGQGINEQFF.